This record covers a single T cell receptor (beta chain). This record belongs to a study of CD8 T cells in Susac syndrome. V was trimmed by 9 bases and J by 4 bases, leaving 19 bases between them. CDR3 length: 15 amino acids. Reverse transcription of roughly 0.5 to 1 ug RNA was carried out with random hexamers. A multiplex approach, immunoSEQ multiplex PCR, amplified TCR beta CDR3 across 54 Vbeta and 13 Jbeta. TCRdb reanalysed the immunoSEQ multiplex PCR reads using MiXCR and keeps one entry per CDR3 protein. The sample has about 300,000 distinct CDR3 sequences, around 91% seen once. TCR beta was sequenced from blood CD8+ and CD4+ T cells.

The sequencing input was CD8+ T cells from PBMCs. The genes are TRBV23-1 and TRBJ1-5; tentatively, D is TRBD1 (5 bases). TRBV23-1 is given ORF status, its function remaining uncertain. This TCR was recovered from a human donor with multiple sclerosis. CDR3 sequence (DNA): TGCGCCAGAACAGAGTCAGTGAAGGGGAATCAGCCCCAGCATTTT. It translates to CARTESVKGNQPQHF.